This T cell receptor (beta chain) stems from a study of CD8 T cells in Susac syndrome (dated by TCRdb to about 2019). Context from the whole study: Of the Susac syndrome patients who were sequenced, roughly 6 had clinically active disease and roughly eight were in clinical remission. Whether CD8+ T cell activation and differentiation in Susac syndrome was antigen driven was tested using repertoire sequencing. At blood withdrawal, Susac syndrome patients were either therapy-naive, taking corticosteroids (in some cases with IVIg as well), or taking IVIg alone.

RNA was extracted using the RNeasy kit, and about 0.5 to 1 ug of the RNA was reverse transcribed with random hexamers. The immunoSEQ multiplex PCR assay, covering 54 Vbeta and 13 Jbeta segments, was used to amplify TCR beta CDR3 regions. PCR amplification bias was corrected by using a synthetic template baseline for primer optimization and computational correction. Under the source paper's analysis protocol: Reads were annotated to V, D and J genes according to IMGT and were analyzed with immunoSEQ Analyzer, with only productive sequences retained. Clonality was computed as one minus Shannon entropy normalized by log2 of the number of productive unique sequences. Public and private clones were assessed among the 100 most prevalent clones of each patient and control. Clones were defined as Susac-specific when absent from the healthy and MS cohorts, from over 950 published viral clones and from other ImmuneACCESS disease sequences. The raw public data were reprocessed by TCRdb itself: fastp quality trimming at Q25, MiXCR clonotype calling, in-frame beta chains only. Entries are consolidated by CDR3 protein sequence, retaining the most common genes and DNA. TCRdb, not the original authors, processed these V and J calls. This sample has some 110,000 distinct CDR3 sequences in its table, and 95% to 96% of those were observed once. Of the sample, about 0.14% falls within the top ten clones.

This clonotype occurred a few times. The antigen it binds to is not known. One base away there is no much larger clone; base qualities are not given. What the study reported, not specific to this receptor: The CD4+ T cell repertoire of patients with Susac syndrome showed no detectable clonal expansion. The TCR sequencing and HLA analysis was acknowledged to have included a relatively small number of individuals.

Inclusive of the bounding cysteine and phenylalanine, the CDR3 is 14 residues long. Only the CDR3 portion is preserved as DNA: 42 bases, with reading frame beginning at the first base. Trimming at the junction amounts to 0 bases on V and 0 bases on J, and the germline ends lie 4 bases apart. CDR1 and CDR2, per the germline V gene, are SGHRS and YFSETQ. Peripheral blood CD8+ and CD4+ T cells from healthy donors, Susac syndrome patients and multiple sclerosis patients were profiled by high-throughput TCR beta sequencing. Susac syndrome patients met recently defined diagnostic criteria for definite or probable disease. Bulk CD8+ and CD4+ T cells were purified magnetically by negative isolation, whereas CD8+ TEMRA cells were enriched by FACS. Blood was collected in EDTA tubes and processed within 24 hours, with PBMCs isolated through density gradient centrifugation. PBMCs intended for TCR sequencing were cryopreserved in liquid nitrogen and thawed later in a water bath at 37 degrees C. A purity of at least 90% was achieved for sorted or isolated CD4+, CD8+ and CD8+ TEMRA cells.

The rearranged segments are TRBV5-1 and TRBJ2-1, with no D gene named confidently. The source of this sequence is a human donor with Susac syndrome. The sample comprised CD4+ T cells from PBMCs. The DNA reads as follows: TGCGCCAGCAGCTTGGAGAGCTCCTACAATGAGCAGTTCTTC. This sequence encodes CASSLESSYNEQFF.